Listed below are T cell receptor beta chains from one sample, sequenced in a study of CD8 T cells in ankylosing spondylitis. Each CDR3 protein gets one entry after TCRdb re-called the 5' RACE reads with MiXCR. The table includes hundreds of thousands of distinct CDR3 sequences, approximately 12% detected once. The sequencing input was blood, either unsorted or a sorted T cell fraction (not recorded which). The receptors come from a male donor with ankylosing spondylitis. CDR3s leave out the opening cysteine and the closing phenylalanine or tryptophan. A D gene is named only where the DNA matches it firmly.

>TRBD2|TRBV24-1|TRBJ2-1
ATSDLSGAGPDNEQF
>.|TRBV12-3/TRBV12-4|TRBJ2-7
ASSTGPSSYEQY
>.|TRBV15|TRBJ1-1
ATSRGSWEGNTEAF
>TRBD2|TRBV10-3|TRBJ2-3
AISEAAGGRDTQY
>.|TRBV10-3|TRBJ2-5
AISGSGQYQETQY
>.|TRBV6-1|TRBJ1-5
ASSVKGRQPQH
>.|TRBV7-8|TRBJ1-1
ASSLVRQLMNTEAF
>.|TRBV29-1|TRBJ2-5
SVGTTGRTSSETQY
>.|TRBV20-1|TRBJ2-7
SALGRRRGEQY
>TRBD1|TRBV9|TRBJ1-1
ASSAGTGDNTEAF
>.|TRBV12-3/TRBV12-4|TRBJ1-5
ASSPVRVNQPQH
>.|TRBV6-2/TRBV6-3|TRBJ2-7
ASNAQVHRRYEQY
>.|TRBV10-2|TRBJ2-1
ATTTSYPGNRQS
>TRBD2|TRBV9|TRBJ2-3
ASSASTGGPRETDTQY
>.|TRBV12-5|TRBJ2-2
ASGLSSEGQGGELF
>.|TRBV20-1|TRBJ1-1
SARGTYTEAF
>TRBD2|TRBV6-1|TRBJ2-7
ASRKLAGASYEQY
>TRBD2|TRBV5-1|TRBJ2-1
ATSREGGSYNEQF
>.|TRBV5-1|TRBJ2-7
ASSLGQDSYEQY
>TRBD2|TRBV20-1|TRBJ2-1
SARNLAGFYNEQF
>.|TRBV7-9|TRBJ1-2
ASRGRFGGYT
>.|TRBV21-1|TRBJ2-7
ASSPTPGQGREQY
>.|TRBV15|TRBJ2-7
ATSPAQGGDYEQY